This T cell receptor beta chain stems from a study of human T cells and chemical hapten exposure. The germline V and J ends were trimmed by 4 bases and 3 bases, with 7 bases remaining between them. The CDR3 has 13 amino acids. CDR1 is MNHEY and CDR2 is SVGAGI in the germline V gene. Study-wide results and caveats: There was a positive correlation between PT1 expanded TCR counts and patch test score.

A few counts support this clonotype. As yet, its antigen is unknown. Time point in this sample: patch test 1, 2 weeks after DPC sensitization. Noted treatment: therapeutic diphenylcyclopropenone sensitization with weekly scalp DPC. TCRdb redid the calling of the RACE reads with MiXCR, one entry per CDR3 protein. The sample holds some 170,000 distinct CDR3 sequences, around 22% seen once. The clonotype comes from a woman aged 45 to 65 with alopecia areata. Some clones in this sample may be carry-over from other donors' samples. This specimen consisted of whole blood, obtained in connection with sensitization to the hapten diphenylcyclopropenone (DPC). The J gene is TRBJ1-5, the V gene TRBV6-5; D is unclear. This CDR3 reads CASSSGSNQPQHF. CDR3 DNA: TGTGCCAGCAGTTCAGGCTCCAATCAGCCCCAGCATTTT.